A single sample is the source of the 10 T cell receptor beta chains below, sequenced in a study of control samples from healthy donors and cancer patients. Sequenced by immunoSEQ multiplex PCR; TCRdb stores in-frame clones only, minus some. This sample's clone table lists roughly 190,000 clones. Sequencing used blood. The receptors come from a woman aged 25-40 years in good health.

The chain recombines TRBV28 with TRBJ1-5; weak D call: TRBD1 (5 bases). V shed 2 bases and J shed 11 bases, with 7 bases lying between them. Germline-derived CDR1 and CDR2 are MDHEN and SYDVKM. This CDR3 has 11 residues. CDR3 DNA: TGTGCCAGCAGTTTAGGGGCGACCCAGCATTTT. Encoded protein: CASSLGATQHF.

The chain joins TRBV4-2 to TRBJ1-5; no reliable D call. Germline values: CDR1 LGHNA, CDR2 YNFKEQ. The CDR3 totals 14 residues. The V end was cut by 0 bases, the J end by 2 bases, with 5 bases between. The CDR3 here is CASSQDMGNQPQHF. The CDR3 bases are TGTGCCAGCAGCCAAGATATGGGCAATCAGCCCCAGCATTTT.

The chain carries TRBV19 and TRBJ1-1; the D is unclear. Germline CDR1 is LNHDA and CDR2 is SQIVND (reference sequence). This CDR3 contains 11 residues. V lost 3 bases and J lost 5, with 4 bases in between. CDR3 sequence: CASSMGTEAFF. In DNA form, the CDR3 reads TGTGCCAGTAGTATGGGGACTGAAGCTTTCTTT.

V and J are TRBV25-1 and TRBJ1-2; the D is unclear. Trimming took 1 base from V and 3 from J, leaving 9 bases between them. The CDR3 is 14 amino acids. CDR1 is MGHDK, CDR2 SYGVNS, per germline. CDR3 region: CASSESVRDYGYTF. The CDR3 DNA reads as TGTGCCAGCAGTGAATCGGTCCGGGACTATGGCTACACCTTC.

CDR3 nucleotide sequence: TGTGCCAGCAGCTCGTCGGGGGGGCCTTACAATGAGCAGTTCTTC. Protein product: CASSSSGGPYNEQFF. The V call is TRBV5-6, the J call TRBJ2-1, with 8 positions matching TRBD2. The CDR3 length is 15 residues. CDR1 is SGHDT, CDR2 YYEEEE, per germline. Losses at the gene ends were 3 bases for V and 4 bases for J; bases not matched to a gene: 6. Using reference TRBV5-6 and TRBJ2-1 for the parts outside the CDR3, the full variable domain is DAGVTQSPTHLIKTRGQQVTLRCSPKSGHDTVSWYQQALGQGPQFIFQYYEEEERQRGNFPDRFSGHQFPNYSSELNVNALLLGDSALYLCASSSSGGPYNEQFFGPGTRLTVL.

The V and J genes are TRBV27 and TRBJ1-5; 10 positions match TRBD1. V shed 0 bases and J 8 bases; nucleotides not matched to a gene: 7. In germline, CDR1 is MNHEY, CDR2 SMNVEV (reference sequence). The CDR3 has 16 residues. CDR3 sequence (DNA): TGTGCCAGCAGTTTATCGGGACAGGGGAAAAAGAAGCCCCAGCATTTT. Its protein product is CASSLSGQGKKKPQHF.

This chain connects TRBV5-6 to TRBJ1-5; a weak D match, TRBD1 (5 bases). Germline CDR1 SGHDT, CDR2 YYEEEE. Trimming shortened V by 6 bases and J by 0 bases, and 19 bases separated the two germline ends. The CDR3 is 17 residues long. The CDR3 loop reads CASTQERQSISNQPQHF. Here the CDR3 DNA reads TGTGCCAGCACCCAAGAGCGACAGTCTATTAGCAATCAGCCCCAGCATTTT.

The V and J genes are TRBV13 and TRBJ1-1; possibly TRBD1 for D (5 bases). The CDR3 covers 16 residues. Trimming stripped 2 bases from V and 1 base from J, with 14 bases between. Germline assignment: CDR1 PRHDT and CDR2 FYEKMQ (reference sequence). CDR3 residues: CASSLNLRGGNTEAFF. The CDR3 coding sequence is TGTGCCAGCAGCTTAAATTTGAGGGGCGGGAACACTGAAGCTTTCTTT.

V and J are TRBV7-9 and TRBJ2-7, with 9 nucleotides matching TRBD1. The V and J ends lost 0 bases and 4 bases, in that order; junction bases with no gene match: 4. The CDR3 runs 15 residues. Germline CDR1 reads SEHNR; CDR2 reads FQNEAQ (reference sequence). The CDR3 DNA follows: TGTGCCAGCAGCTTAGCCTACAGGGGGCGATACGAGCAGTACTTC. This codes for CASSLAYRGRYEQYF.

The rearrangement joins TRBV14 to TRBJ1-4; D unclear. Looked up from germline, CDR1 is SGHDN and CDR2 is FVKESK. The CDR3 sequence is 13 residues long. V gave up 2 bases and J gave up 11 bases, with 12 bases separating them. CDR3 residues: CASSQITRRKLFF. CDR3 DNA sequence: TGTGCCAGCAGCCAAATCACAAGGAGGAAACTGTTTTTT.